This paragraph reports one TCR beta chain. Its antigen remains unknown. The data derive from a study of blood T cells in healthy people across ages. Study at large: Roughly one uniquely barcoded beta molecule per two T cells was captured.

The use of a sample-barcoded 5' primer and a J-beta primer mix characterized a second PCR of 7 to 11 cycles. A template-switch adaptor with 12 random nucleotides tagged each cDNA molecule. TCRdb re-derived calls from the 5' RACE reads in MiXCR, one entry per CDR3 protein. The sample lists just over 1 million distinct CDR3 sequences, 40% to 50% occurring once. Study-level results: Higher diversity and more naive CD4+ cells were features of long-lived donors, compared to aged donors.

The junction had 6 bases not matched to a gene; V was cut back by 1 base and J by 0 bases. Germline-derived CDR1 and CDR2 are SGHAT and FQDESV (reference sequence). The CDR3 totals 18 residues. V and J are TRBV11-1 and TRBJ2-2; the match to TRBD2 covers 9 bases. The sequenced sample consisted of blood. The TCR originated in a woman aged 60-70 years in good health. The CDR3 DNA reads as TGTGCCAGCAGCTTAGGGATTAGCGGGAGCCCGAACACCGGGGAGCTGTTTTTT. Translated: CASSLGISGSPNTGELFF.